The entry below gives a single T cell receptor (beta chain) sequence along with its context. Its target is not known. Healthy donors had no documented immune events, such as infections, while sampled. This sample is drawn from a study of identifying expanded T cells in peripheral blood. This CDR3 is built from 15 residues. Trimming pared 3 bases from V and 4 bases from J, leaving 14 bases between. The V gene's germline CDR1 is SGHTS and CDR2 YDEGEE. General observations from the study: Clone count variance between approximately two-week samples rose with total template count.

TCRdb's table, derived via immunoSEQ multiplex PCR, lists solely in-frame clones and lacks some. The sample records under 100,000 clones, about 85% being singletons. V gene TRBV5-8 combines with J gene TRBJ1-5; D perhaps matches TRBD1 (5 bases). The sequenced sample consisted of blood. The receptor was isolated from a person aged 18-70 years in good health. The CDR3 spells CASSSQSRVNQPQHF. In DNA, the CDR3 is TGTGCCAGCAGCTCCCAGAGCAGGGTTAATCAGCCCCAGCATTTT.